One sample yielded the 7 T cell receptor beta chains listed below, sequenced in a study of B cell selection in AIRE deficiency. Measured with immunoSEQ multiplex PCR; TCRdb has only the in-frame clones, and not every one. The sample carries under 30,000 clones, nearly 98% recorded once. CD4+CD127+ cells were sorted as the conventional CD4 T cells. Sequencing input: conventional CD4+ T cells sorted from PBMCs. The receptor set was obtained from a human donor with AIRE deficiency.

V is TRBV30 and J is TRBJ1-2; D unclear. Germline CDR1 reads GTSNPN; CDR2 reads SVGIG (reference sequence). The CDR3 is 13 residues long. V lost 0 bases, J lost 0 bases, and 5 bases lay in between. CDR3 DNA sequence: TGTGCCTGGAGTGTCTCACCTAACTATGGCTACACCTTC. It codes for CAWSVSPNYGYTF.

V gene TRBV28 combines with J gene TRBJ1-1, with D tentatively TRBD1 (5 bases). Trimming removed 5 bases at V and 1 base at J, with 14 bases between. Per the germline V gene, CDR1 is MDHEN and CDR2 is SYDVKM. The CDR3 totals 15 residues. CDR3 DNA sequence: TGTGCCAGCAGTCCGCCAGGGAGGGGGAACACTGAAGCTTTCTTT. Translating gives CASSPPGRGNTEAFF.

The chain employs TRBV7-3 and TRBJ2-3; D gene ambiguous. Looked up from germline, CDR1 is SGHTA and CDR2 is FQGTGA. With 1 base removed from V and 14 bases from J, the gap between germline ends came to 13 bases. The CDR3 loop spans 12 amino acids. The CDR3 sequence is CASSLILGRPYF. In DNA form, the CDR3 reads TGTGCCAGCAGCTTAATCCTAGGGCGGCCGTATTTT.

The CDR3 reads CASSLEEGAVKNIQYF. CDR3 sequence (DNA): TGTGCCAGCAGCTTAGAGGAGGGGGCGGTCAAAAACATTCAGTACTTC. This chain uses TRBV7-2 with TRBJ2-4; D perhaps matches TRBD1 (7 bases). The CDR3 extends over 16 amino acids. Trimming took 1 base from V and 3 from J, leaving 13 bases between them. Germline assignment: CDR1 SGHTA and CDR2 FQGNSA.

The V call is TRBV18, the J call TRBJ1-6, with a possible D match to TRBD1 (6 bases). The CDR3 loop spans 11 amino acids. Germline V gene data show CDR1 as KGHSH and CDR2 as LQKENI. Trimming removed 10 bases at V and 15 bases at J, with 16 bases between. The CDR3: CANPSGVCLHF. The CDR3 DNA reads TGTGCCAACCCCTCAGGGGTTTGCCTCCACTTT.

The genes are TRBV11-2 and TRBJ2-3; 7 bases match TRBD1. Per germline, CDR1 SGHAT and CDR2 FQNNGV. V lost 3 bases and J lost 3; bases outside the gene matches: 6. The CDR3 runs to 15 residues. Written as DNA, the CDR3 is TGTGCCAGCAGCTTCTCGGGACAGCGGACAGATACGCAGTATTTT. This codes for CASSFSGQRTDTQYF.

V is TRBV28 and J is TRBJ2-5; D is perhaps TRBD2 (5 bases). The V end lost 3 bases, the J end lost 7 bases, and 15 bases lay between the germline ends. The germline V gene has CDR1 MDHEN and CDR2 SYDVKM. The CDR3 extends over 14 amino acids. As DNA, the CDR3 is TGTGCCAGCAGTTTTTCTGGCTGGAGGACGACCCAGTACTTC. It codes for CASSFSGWRTTQYF.